This T cell receptor (beta chain) was observed in a study of regulatory T cells in long-lasting Graves disease (dated by TCRdb to the early 2020s). As for the study more broadly: Patients with newly diagnosed Graves' disease had been on antithyroid drugs for under 3 months. The study was registered as a clinical trial and conducted in China. A total of 35 or so samples were covered by TCR sequencing, comprising some 13 persistent and 20 or so newly diagnosed Graves' disease patients. Patients with persistent Graves' disease were compared with patients with newly diagnosed Graves' disease using TCR sequencing and RNA sequencing of peripheral blood. Summary of the overall study and its limitations: A larger number of public clonotypes was shared among persistent patients (approximately 3,000) than among newly diagnosed patients (roughly 970). TRBV28, TRBJ1-2 and TRBJ2-5 were preferentially used in persistent disease, while TRBV20-1 and TRBJ2-1 were favored in newly diagnosed disease. Lower TCR Shannon entropy and fewer highly expanded clones were observed in persistent Graves' disease patients than in newly diagnosed patients, which suggested clonal expansion. Only peripheral blood was studied, because thyroid tissue, the primary lesion, was inaccessible. Only the TCR beta chain was sequenced and analyzed. As a limitation, the authors acknowledged that the small sample size may reduce accuracy.

The table lists this clonotype with many counts. The clone's antigen remains unknown. Base qualities are missing; no much larger clone stands one base away. Library method: multiplex PCR. TCRdb records Illumina HiSeq 4000 as the sequencer. CDR3 regions were amplified by Arm-PCR with iRepertoire HTBI primers to construct TCR beta libraries. Gel purification was performed on PCR products prior to sequencing. Regarding the original processing steps: A total of fewer than 70 TRBV and more than twelve TRBJ segments were identified across samples and were used for gene usage analysis of CDR3 amino acid clonotypes. COPE and FqMerger were used to merge the filtered high-quality paired reads into contigs. BLAST was used to align contigs to IMGT TRBV, TRBD and TRBJ reference genes, with CDR3 defined following IMGT. Clonotypes above 0.1% frequency were classified as highly expanded clones. Shannon entropy was used to measure repertoire diversity, and the Gini coefficient was used to measure V-J evenness. A clonotype was considered public if more than one individual shared it. Using fastp trimming at Q25 and MiXCR clonotype assembly, TCRdb reanalyzed the public sequencing data and kept in-frame beta chains. When rows share a CDR3 protein, they turn into one entry using the most common DNA and genes. The authors' filters were not applied to this entry. For this sample there are about 430,000 distinct CDR3 sequences; around 16% appear just once. The ten largest clones represent around 7.6% of the sample.

CDR1 and CDR2, looked up from the germline V gene, are SGHTA and FQGTGA. At the junction V is shortened by 8 bases and J by 6 bases; bases outside the gene matches: 10. The CDR3 has 16 amino acids, counting the end cysteine and phenylalanine. Kept here is only the CDR3 DNA, which spans 48 bases and is read in frame from base 1. Explained via the paper, the time point label denotes: newly diagnosed GD, antithyroid drugs for less than 3 months. For both TCR sequencing and RNA sequencing, RNA was extracted from PBMCs using TRIzol. The diagnosis of Graves' disease followed American Thyroid Association guidelines. The patients came from an endocrinology department in Xi'an, China. Each patient gave about 8.1 milliliters of peripheral blood, collected in an EDTA anticoagulant tube. Ficoll Paque Plus density gradient separation was used to isolate PBMCs, and no further T cell sorting was done. An Agilent 2100 Bioanalyzer and agarose gel were used to check RNA quality, while a NanoDrop 2000 measured RNA concentration.

The same specimen was also included in a second study, on T cells in Graves' hyperthyroidism and ophthalmopathy. From the second report: Stable Graves' hyperthyroidism was defined as the absence of progression to ophthalmopathy over 18 months of follow-up. The hyperthyroidism patients were between 18 and 65 years old and newly diagnosed, with a disease duration of less than 2 months. Patients with uncontrolled infections, other autoimmune diseases, pregnancy or lactation were excluded. Diagnoses relied on clinical symptoms, serum thyroxine and TRAb, thyroid ultrasound and orbital computed tomography. The first round of RT-PCR for the TCR CDR3 was performed with the HTBI primer set and the Qiagen OneStep RT-PCR kit. Most expanded thyroid clonotypes (frequency above 0.001) were also detected in blood, suggesting blood repertoires may reflect thyroid immune responses. Ophthalmopathy was separated from stable hyperthyroidism by a 13 V-J signature model, with approximately 86% sensitivity and about 81% specificity obtained in cross-validation and 80%/75% obtained in testing. During validation, the model predicted progression to ophthalmopathy a median of about 6.3 months ahead of onset, with roughly 65% sensitivity and 72.22% specificity. To identify distinguishing TCR V-J signatures, a discovery cohort of 100 or so patients was used, comprising 43 with Graves' ophthalmopathy and 57 with stable Graves' hyperthyroidism. An independent validation cohort of some 18 hyperthyroidism patients and 17 patients who later progressed to ophthalmopathy tested prospective prediction of ophthalmopathy. For training and testing, the 80 to 100 patients in the discovery cohort were randomly divided in a 7:3 ratio. In more than 5 Graves' hyperthyroidism patients, the study also compared T-cell repertoires from thyroid tissue with T-cell repertoires from blood. Following sampling, methimazole starting at 30 mg daily was given to hyperthyroidism patients, and high-dose intravenous methylprednisolone was given to ophthalmopathy patients. Libraries were constructed in a second round of multiplex PCR, after which size selection and purification were carried out. The libraries were sequenced on an Illumina HiSeq2000 using paired-end 100 bp reads. SOAPnuke was used to process the raw data, throwing out any read that contained adapters or uncalled bases, had a mean Phred below 15, or lacked an exact constant-primer or identifier match. COPE v1.2.5 was used to merge the high-quality paired reads, and each unique nucleotide sequence was defined as a clonotype. MiTCR v1.1 was used to align clonotypes to the IMGT TRBV, TRBD and TRBJ reference segments. The analysis was restricted to V-J combinations with a frequency above 0.0001, which together covered 99.2% of the repertoires. The TCS score was defined as the ratio of F50 (clonal expansion) to E x V (chaos), calculated using BLOSUM62-based TCRdist between CDR3 peptides within each V-J. Welch's t-statistics and random forest reduced roughly 540 V-J features to about 13, which were used in a naive Bayes classifier (R e1071). No statistical method was used to fix the sample size in advance, and group allocation was not hidden from the investigators. The paper describes TCR Vbeta CDR3 sequencing of 135 peripheral blood samples, made up of 40 to 45 ophthalmopathy patients, some 76 hyperthyroidism patients and roughly 17 progressor patients.

Rearrangement joined TRBV7-3 to TRBJ2-3; a stretch of 14 junction bases matches TRBD2. Material: peripheral blood mononuclear cells (PBMCs), obtained at new diagnosis, from a patient treated with antithyroid drugs. The TCR originated in a middle-aged woman with Graves disease. Donor details come from another sample of the same person, matched by shared clones. The CDR3 in this case is CASGNPGLAGADTQYF. The sequenced DNA is TGTGCCAGCGGGAATCCGGGACTAGCGGGAGCGGATACGCAGTATTTT.